This record looks at one T cell receptor beta chain sequence and its context. The antigen remains unidentified. This record belongs to a study of cytomegalovirus exposure and HLA in healthy donors. Whole-study results and caveats: The classifier, whose performance was assessed in both the original and validation cohorts, reportedly diagnosed cytomegalovirus status with high specificity and sensitivity.

Researchers ran the PCR with 60 Vbeta and 13 Jbeta primers. TCRdb's table, derived via immunoSEQ multiplex PCR, lists solely in-frame clones and lacks some. The table has some 150,000 clones, roughly 78% seen once. The sequencing input was PBMCs. The sequence derives from a man aged 50-60 years in good health and CMV-seropositive.

CDR3 coding DNA: TGTGCCAGCAGCTTAGATGGGGTAGTAGGGGTTCGGGAAAAACTGTTTTTT. Translated, it gives CASSLDGVVGVREKLFF. This rearrangement joins TRBV11-2 to TRBJ1-4; TRBD1 might be the D (5 bases). The germline V gene has CDR1 SGHAT and CDR2 FQNNGV. CDR3 length: 17 residues. Trimming left V 0 bases short and J 8 bases short, with 19 bases between.